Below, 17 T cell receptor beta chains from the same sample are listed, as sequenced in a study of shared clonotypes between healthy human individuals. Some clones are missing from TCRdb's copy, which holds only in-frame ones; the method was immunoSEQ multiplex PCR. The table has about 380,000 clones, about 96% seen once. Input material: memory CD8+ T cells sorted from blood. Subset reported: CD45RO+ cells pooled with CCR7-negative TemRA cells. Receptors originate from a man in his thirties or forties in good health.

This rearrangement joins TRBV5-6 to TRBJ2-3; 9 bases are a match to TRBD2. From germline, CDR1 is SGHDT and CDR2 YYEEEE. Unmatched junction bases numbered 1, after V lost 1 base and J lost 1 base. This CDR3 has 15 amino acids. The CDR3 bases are TGTGCCAGCAGCTTGAGGACTAGCGGCACAGATACGCAGTATTTT. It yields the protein CASSLRTSGTDTQYF.

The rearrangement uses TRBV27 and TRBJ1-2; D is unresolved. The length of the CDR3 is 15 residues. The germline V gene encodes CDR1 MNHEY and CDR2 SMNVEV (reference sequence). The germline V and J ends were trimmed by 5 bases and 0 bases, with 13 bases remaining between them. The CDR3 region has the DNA TGTGCCAGCAGTCCGGACTCCATGGCTAACTATGGCTACACCTTC. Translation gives CASSPDSMANYGYTF.

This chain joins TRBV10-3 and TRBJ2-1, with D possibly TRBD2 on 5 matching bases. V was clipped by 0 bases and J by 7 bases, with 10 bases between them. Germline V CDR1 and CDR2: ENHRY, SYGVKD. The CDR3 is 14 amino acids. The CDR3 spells CAISESRVGNEQFF. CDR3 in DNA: TGTGCCATCAGTGAGTCGAGGGTGGGGAATGAGCAGTTCTTC.

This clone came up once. The CDR3 loop is CASLVRDQPQHF. As DNA, the CDR3 is TGTGCCAGCCTGGTCCGCGATCAGCCCCAGCATTTT. This sequence joins TRBV14 and TRBJ1-5; no clear D. This CDR3 is 12 amino acids long. The germline V gene encodes CDR1 SGHDN and CDR2 FVKESK. V lost 8 bases and J lost 5, with 10 bases in between.

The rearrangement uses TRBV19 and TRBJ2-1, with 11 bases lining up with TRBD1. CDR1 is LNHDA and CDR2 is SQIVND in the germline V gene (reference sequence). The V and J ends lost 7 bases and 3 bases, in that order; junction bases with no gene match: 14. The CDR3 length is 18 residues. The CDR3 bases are TGTGCCAGTACCATATACCCCCCCGGGACAGGGGGCTACAATGAGCAGTTCTTC. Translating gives CASTIYPPGTGGYNEQFF.

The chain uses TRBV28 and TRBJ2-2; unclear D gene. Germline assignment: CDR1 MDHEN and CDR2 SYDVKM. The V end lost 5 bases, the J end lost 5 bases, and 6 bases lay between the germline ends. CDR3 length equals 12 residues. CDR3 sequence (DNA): TGTGCCAGCAGTCCTGGGACCGGGGAGCTGTTTTTT. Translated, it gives CASSPGTGELFF.

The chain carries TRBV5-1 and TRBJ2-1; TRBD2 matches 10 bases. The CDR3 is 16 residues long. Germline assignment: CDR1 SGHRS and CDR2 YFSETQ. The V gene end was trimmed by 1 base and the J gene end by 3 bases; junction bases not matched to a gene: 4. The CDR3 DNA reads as TGCGCCAGCAGCTTGCCGCTAGCGGGAGACTACAATGAGCAGTTCTTC. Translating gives CASSLPLAGDYNEQFF.

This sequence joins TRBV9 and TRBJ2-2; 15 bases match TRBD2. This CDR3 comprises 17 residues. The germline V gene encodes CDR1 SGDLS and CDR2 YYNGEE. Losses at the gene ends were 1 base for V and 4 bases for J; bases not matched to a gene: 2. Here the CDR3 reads CASSVPGLAGGTGELFF. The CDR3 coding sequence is TGTGCCAGCAGCGTACCGGGACTAGCGGGAGGCACCGGGGAGCTGTTTTTT. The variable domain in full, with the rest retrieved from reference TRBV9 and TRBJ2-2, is DSGVTQTPKHLITATGQRVTLRCSPRSGDLSVYWYQQSLDQGLQFLIQYYNGEERAKGNILERFSAQQFPDLHSELNLSSLELGDSALYFCASSVPGLAGGTGELFFGEGSRLTVL.

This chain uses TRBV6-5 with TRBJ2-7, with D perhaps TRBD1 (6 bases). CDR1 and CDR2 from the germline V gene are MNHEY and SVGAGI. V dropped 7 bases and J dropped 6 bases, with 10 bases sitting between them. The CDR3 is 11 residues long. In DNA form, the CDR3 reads TGTGCCAGCATAGGGGGTAGCGAGCAGTACTTC. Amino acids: CASIGGSEQYF.

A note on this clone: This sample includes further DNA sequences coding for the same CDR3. CDR3 DNA sequence: TGCGCCAGCAGCTTGGGGGCCTACGAGCAGTACTTC. It is translated as CASSLGAYEQYF. V is TRBV5-1 and J is TRBJ2-7; D is undetermined. The germline V and J ends were trimmed by 0 bases and 2 bases, with 3 bases remaining between them. Germline loops: CDR1 SGHRS, CDR2 YFSETQ. The CDR3 contains 12 residues. The entire variable domain, with the rest obtained from reference TRBV5-1 and TRBJ2-7, is as follows: KAGVTQTPRYLIKTRGQQVTLSCSPISGHRSVSWYQQTPGQGLQFLFEYFSETQRNKGNFPGRFSGRQFSNSRSEMNVSTLELGDSALYLCASSLGAYEQYFGPGTRLTVT.

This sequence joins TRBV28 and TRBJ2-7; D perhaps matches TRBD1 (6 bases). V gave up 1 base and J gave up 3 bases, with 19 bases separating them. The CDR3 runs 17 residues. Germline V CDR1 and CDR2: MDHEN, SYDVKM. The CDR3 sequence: CASSLFRGTDKFYEQYF. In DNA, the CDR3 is TGTGCCAGCAGTTTATTCAGGGGTACCGACAAGTTCTACGAGCAGTACTTC.

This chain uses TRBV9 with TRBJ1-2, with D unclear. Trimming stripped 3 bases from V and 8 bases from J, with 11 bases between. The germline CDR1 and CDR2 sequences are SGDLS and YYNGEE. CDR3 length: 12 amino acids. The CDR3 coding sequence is TGTGCCAGCAGCGCCTACAAAGGCGGCTACACCTTC. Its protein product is CASSAYKGGYTF.

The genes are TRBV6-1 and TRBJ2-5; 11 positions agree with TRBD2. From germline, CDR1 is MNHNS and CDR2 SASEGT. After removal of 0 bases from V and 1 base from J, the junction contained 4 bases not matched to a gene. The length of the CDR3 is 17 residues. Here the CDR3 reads CASSEARLAGGQETQYF. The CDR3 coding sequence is TGTGCCAGCAGTGAAGCTAGGCTAGCGGGAGGCCAAGAGACCCAGTACTTC.

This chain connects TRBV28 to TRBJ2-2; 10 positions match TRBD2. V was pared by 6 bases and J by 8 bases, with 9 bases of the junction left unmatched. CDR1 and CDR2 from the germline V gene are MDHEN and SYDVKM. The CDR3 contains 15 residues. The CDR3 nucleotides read TGTGCCAGCAGCCCGGTGGCTAGCGGGAGAGGGGAGCTGTTTTTT. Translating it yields CASSPVASGRGELFF.

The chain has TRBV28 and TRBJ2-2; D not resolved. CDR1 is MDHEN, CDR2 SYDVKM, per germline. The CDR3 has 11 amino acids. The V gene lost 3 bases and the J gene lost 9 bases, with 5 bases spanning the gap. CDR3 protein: CASSFIRELFF. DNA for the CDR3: TGTGCCAGCAGTTTCATAAGGGAGCTGTTTTTT.

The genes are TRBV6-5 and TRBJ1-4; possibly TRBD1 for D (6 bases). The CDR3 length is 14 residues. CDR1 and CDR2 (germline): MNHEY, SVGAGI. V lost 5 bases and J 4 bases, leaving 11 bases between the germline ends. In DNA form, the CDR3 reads TGTGCCAGCAGTACCGGGACACTTAATGAAAAACTGTTTTTT. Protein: CASSTGTLNEKLFF.

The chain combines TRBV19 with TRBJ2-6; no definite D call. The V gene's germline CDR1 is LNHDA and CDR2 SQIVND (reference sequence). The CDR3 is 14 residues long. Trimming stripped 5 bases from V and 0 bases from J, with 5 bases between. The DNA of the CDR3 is TGTGCCAGTAGTGTGAGCTCTGGGGCCAACGTCCTGACTTTC. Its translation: CASSVSSGANVLTF.